A single T cell receptor (beta chain) is shown here with its context. Its antigen is not known. This specimen comes from a study of OX40 agonist ivuxolimab in advanced cancers. At the level of the study: Patients received ivuxolimab, an intravenous treatment, every 2 weeks at 0.01 to 10 mg/kg.

Generated by immunoSEQ multiplex PCR, the TCRdb table keeps only in-frame clones and is missing some. The sample holds about 75,000 clones, approximately 90% seen once. Blood samples were obtained at baseline, cycle 4 day 1, and cycle 7 day 1. This CDR3 has 12 amino acids. V lost 2 bases, J lost 1 base, and 4 bases lay in between. The germline V gene has CDR1 SGHKS and CDR2 YYEKEE (reference sequence). The study's findings and limits: Expansion of clones was among the lowest in partial responders at 0.1-3.0 mg/kg. The mean number of expanded clones was higher in CD8+ T cells than in CD4+.

The material sequenced was CD4+ or CD8+ T cells sorted from blood, taken in a trial of the OX40 agonist ivuxolimab. The chain employs TRBV5-5 and TRBJ2-7; D gene ambiguous. The receptor comes from an adult with an advanced solid tumor such as melanoma, head and neck, liver or kidney cancer. CDR3 region: CASSFFSYEQYF. CDR3 DNA: TGTGCCAGCAGCTTTTTTTCCTACGAGCAGTACTTC.